This TCR beta chain was recorded in a study of blood T cell repertoires in COVID-19 (dated by TCRdb to about 2020). In terms of the full investigation: Samples from collaborators originated in the United States, Italy and Spain and spanned both the acute and convalescent phases of COVID-19. The material from the prospective study consisted of cDNA or gDNA derived from T cells, B-cell-depleted T cells, or PBMCs. Deeply sampled blood TCRbeta repertoires from subjects exposed to, actively infected with, or recovered from COVID-19 were included in the dataset. A freely available public database, intended as a resource for researchers studying the immune response to SARS-CoV-2, is where the repertoires were released. Samples were obtained from the ongoing ImmuneRACE study (first 160 participants) and from 1,254 subjects provided by 6 global collaborators. The sample metadata nearly always contained a de-identified subject ID, COVID-19 status, age in years and sex. Where HLA class I and class II types were available, the types were taken from metadata supplied by the sample provider, not from assay-based typing.

TCRbeta CDR3 regions were amplified from genomic DNA by means of the immunoSEQ Assay, a bias-controlled multiplex PCR. Processing in the source paper ran as follows. The number of nucleated cells in each sample was estimated from the amplification of reference gene primers within the assay. Sequence reads were collapsed and filtered to measure the absolute abundance of every unique TCRbeta CDR3 rearrangement. For each sample, productive Simpson clonality was calculated as the square root of Simpson's diversity index over productive rearrangements. TCRdb's version of the immuneACCESS table is confined to in-frame rearrangements and falls short of the full clone set. An unresolved V gene accounts for under half of the shortfall where checked; the remainder is of unknown origin. V and J calls and clone size are as listed in that table; D and trimming were resolved from the DNA. A total of 250,000 to 400,000 clones appear in this sample, 87% of them only once. Jointly, the top ten make up less than 6% of the sample.

After removal of 5 bases from V and 3 bases from J, the junction retains 8 bases not matched to a gene. Including cysteine and phenylalanine, the CDR3 has 15 amino acids. Only CDR3 DNA remains: 45 bases, in frame from the first base. The germline V gene specifies SGHVS as CDR1 and FQNEAQ as CDR2. Regarding this clone: Its antigen is still unknown. No base quality values were provided; no much bigger clone lies one nucleotide off.

Participants in the prospective study were aged about 18 to 90 years, lived in 24 United States geographic areas, and enrolled through a virtual design. In the prospective study, participants were assigned to cohorts based on the clinical history participants reported in a screening survey and a study questionnaire. Recovered participants in ImmuneRACE Cohort 3 were defined by two consecutive negative NP/OP PCR tests, clearance by a healthcare professional, or resolution of symptoms. In the prospective study, whole blood, serum and a nasopharyngeal or oropharyngeal swab were collected from each participant by mobile phlebotomists. Prospective study participants could optionally give additional blood draws and questionnaires over an approximately two-month period. Blood samples from the prospective study were shipped frozen or at room temperature prior to DNA extraction. On the study overall, not on this receptor specifically: How much clinical and demographic metadata was included differed by source and by participant, and the metadata was provided uncurated.

The rearranged chain carries TRBV7-8 and TRBJ1-2; 8 nucleotides in the junction match TRBD1. The sequenced sample was PBMCs or T cells enriched from blood (not recorded which). This sequence was found in a woman aged 25 to 39 who had recovered from COVID-19. The CDR3 region: CASSVTGGLDYGYTF. At the DNA level, the sequence is TGTGCCAGCAGCGTAACAGGGGGTCTGGACTATGGCTACACCTTC.